The 4 T cell receptor beta chains below were found in one sample sequenced in a study of CD8 T cells in ankylosing spondylitis. TCRdb redid the calling of the 5' RACE reads with MiXCR, one entry per CDR3 protein. The table has some 250,000 distinct CDR3 sequences, about 10% seen once. Sequencing was done on a sample of blood, either unsorted or a sorted T cell fraction (not recorded which). The source is a male donor with ankylosing spondylitis or in good health (not recorded which).

This clonotype showed up many times. The genes are TRBV24-1 and TRBJ2-2, with TRBD1 matching over 9 bases. Germline V gives CDR1 KGHDR, CDR2 SFDVKD. Trimming removed 8 bases from V and 4 bases from J; junction bases left unmatched: 10. The CDR3 spans 16 residues. The chain's CDR3 is CATKGDRGESTGELFF. In DNA form, the CDR3 reads TGTGCCACCAAGGGTGACAGGGGGGAAAGCACCGGGGAGCTGTTTTTT.

This clonotype was seen only a few times. This chain uses TRBV11-2 with TRBJ2-5, with D possibly matching TRBD1 (6 bases). The CDR3 runs to 14 residues. Trimming left V 4 bases short and J 4 bases short, with 13 bases between. The germline V gene has CDR1 SGHAT and CDR2 FQNNGV. CDR3 protein: CASSWGPFGETQYF. CDR3 DNA sequence: TGTGCCAGCAGCTGGGGGCCTTTTGGAGAGACCCAGTACTTC.

This sequence joins TRBV7-8 and TRBJ2-5; 9 nucleotides align to TRBD1. Trimming cost V 6 bases and J 0 bases; bases outside gene matches: 8. The CDR3 runs to 16 residues. CDR1 and CDR2 (germline): SGHVS, FQNEAQ. The CDR3: CASRLTGTGNQETQYF. CDR3 bases: TGTGCCAGCAGACTTACCGGGACAGGGAACCAAGAGACCCAGTACTTC.

In its sample, this clonotype was seen many times. The chain links TRBV5-1 to TRBJ1-1, with no clear D. Germline values: CDR1 SGHRS, CDR2 YFSETQ. The CDR3 runs 14 residues. Trimming stripped 0 bases from V and 1 base from J, with 7 bases between. The DNA for the CDR3 is TGCGCCAGCAGCTTGGGGGGAGGGAACACTGAAGCTTTCTTT. Translation: CASSLGGGNTEAFF.